Below are 13 T cell receptor beta chains sequenced from a single sample in a study of T cell responses to AZD1222 COVID-19 vaccine. The protocol was immunoSEQ multiplex PCR, while the TCRdb copy is restricted to in-frame clones and leaves out a portion. This sample has approximately 180,000 clones; approximately 86% occur once, and the top ten carry more than 7%. Sequencing was performed on peripheral blood, taken on day 0 of AZD1222 vaccination. The receptor set was obtained from an adult in good health.

The genes are TRBV10-1 and TRBJ2-1; either TRBD1 or TRBD2 may supply D (5 bases each). The CDR3 length is 14 residues. Germline values: CDR1 WNHNN, CDR2 SYGVQD (reference sequence). V was cut by 5 bases and J by 5 bases, with 13 bases left in between. CDR3 in amino acids: CASSFREPHNEQFF. The CDR3 nucleotides are TGCGCCAGCAGTTTCAGGGAGCCACACAATGAGCAGTTCTTC.

The rearrangement uses TRBV5-3 and TRBJ2-1; D unclear. TRBV5-3 is noted as an ORF with a role that remains uncertain. The ends were cut back, 5 bases at V and 4 bases at J, with 7 bases in the middle. This CDR3 spans 12 amino acids. In DNA form, the CDR3 reads TGTGCCAGAAGACGCACGTACAATGAGCAGTTCTTC. It encodes CARRRTYNEQFF.

This clone was counted a single time. This chain joins TRBV2 and TRBJ1-1; 8 bases fit TRBD1. CDR1 is SNHLY, CDR2 FYNNEI, per germline. The J segment lost 1 base and the V segment lost 5 bases, leaving 3 bases of the junction unmatched. The CDR3 extends over 14 amino acids. CDR3 nucleotides: TGTGCCAGCAGTTTCGACAGGGGGAACACTGAAGCTTTCTTT. Its translation: CASSFDRGNTEAFF. The complete variable domain, with remaining parts taken from reference TRBV2 and TRBJ1-1, reads EPEVTQTPSHQVTQMGQEVILRCVPISNHLYFYWYRQILGQKVEFLVSFYNNEISEKSEIFDDQFSVERPDGSNFTLKIRSTKLEDSAMYFCASSFDRGNTEAFFGQGTRLTVV.

The chain uses TRBV5-1 and TRBJ2-5, with 10 bases identical to TRBD2. The length of the CDR3 is 17 residues. Per the germline V gene, CDR1 is SGHRS and CDR2 is YFSETQ. The junction had 7 bases not matched to a gene; V was cut back by 0 bases and J by 2 bases. CDR3 amino acids: CASSLETFSGGQETQYF. CDR3 sequence (DNA): TGCGCCAGCAGCTTGGAAACCTTTAGCGGGGGGCAAGAGACCCAGTACTTC.

This chain uses TRBV7-6 with TRBJ2-7; 8 bases line up with TRBD2. Germline V gene data show CDR1 as SGHVS and CDR2 as FNYEAQ. The CDR3 length is 14 residues. After removal of 2 bases from V and 3 bases from J, the junction contained 3 bases not matched to a gene. The CDR3 here is CASSLSSGGYEQYF. The CDR3 bases are TGTGCCAGCAGCTTATCCAGCGGGGGCTACGAGCAGTACTTC.

V and J are TRBV27 and TRBJ1-6; 7 nucleotides match TRBD1. CDR1 is MNHEY, CDR2 SMNVEV, per germline (reference sequence). The CDR3 covers 16 residues. V shed 5 bases, J shed 7 bases, and the junction held 11 bases outside the gene matches. The CDR3 spells CASSTSDRTPNSPLHF. Here the CDR3 DNA reads TGTGCCAGCAGTACCTCGGACAGGACCCCCAATTCACCCCTCCACTTT.

The chain links TRBV2 to TRBJ1-2; tentatively, D is TRBD1 (5 bases). V was shortened by 8 bases and J by 0 bases, with 10 bases between the two germline ends. CDR1 is SNHLY and CDR2 is FYNNEI in the germline V gene. The CDR3 extends over 13 amino acids. CDR3 sequence (DNA): TGTGCCAGCCCGGGAGGGGCTAACTATGGCTACACCTTC. Translated, it gives CASPGGANYGYTF.

V usage is TRBV6-5 and J usage is TRBJ2-1; 8 positions agree with TRBD1. The CDR3 contains 15 residues. The ends lost 6 bases at V and 7 bases at J; junction bases unmatched: 11. CDR1 is MNHEY and CDR2 is SVGAGI in the germline V gene. CDR3 sequence (DNA): TGTGCCAGCAGGCAAGACAGGGGACAGTGGAATGAGCAGTTCTTC. Protein product: CASRQDRGQWNEQFF.

The CDR3 DNA follows: TGTGCCAGCAGTTACCCCGGACGGACGACTACGGGGAGACTGTTTTTT. This codes for CASSYPGRTTTGRLFF. The chain joins TRBV6-2 or TRBV6-3 to TRBJ1-4; D not certain. Germline CDR1 and CDR2: MNHEY and SVGEGT. CDR3 length: 16 residues. The ends were cut back, 2 bases at V and 13 bases at J, with 23 bases in the middle.

V is TRBV29-1 and J is TRBJ2-7; 9 bases agree with TRBD2. Germline loops: CDR1 SQVTM, CDR2 ANQGSEA. This CDR3 has 14 amino acids. The V segment lost 2 bases and the J segment 2 bases; nucleotides outside the gene matches: 4. Here the CDR3 DNA reads TGCAGCGTTGAAACACTAGCGGGCACCTACGAGCAGTACTTC. This codes for CSVETLAGTYEQYF.

The chain has TRBV27 and TRBJ2-7; the D gene is possibly TRBD2 (5 bases). Germline loops: CDR1 MNHEY, CDR2 SMNVEV (reference sequence). The CDR3 is made up of 15 amino acids. V was shortened by 2 bases and J by 0 bases, with 11 bases between the two germline ends. In nucleotides, the CDR3 is TGTGCCAGCAGTTTAGGACTCACTAGCTCCTACGAGCAGTACTTC. It is translated as CASSLGLTSSYEQYF.

This clone was counted only a few times. The chain carries TRBV29-1 and TRBJ1-1, with D maybe TRBD1 (5 bases). The CDR3 contains 12 residues. Germline values: CDR1 SQVTM, CDR2 ANQGSEA. The V end lost 7 bases, the J end lost 3 bases, and 12 bases lay between the germline ends. The CDR3 is CSAQGADTEAFF. CDR3 nucleotide sequence: TGCAGCGCCCAAGGGGCGGACACTGAAGCTTTCTTT. Variable domain in full (rest from reference TRBV29-1 and TRBJ1-1): SAVISQKPSRDICQRGTSLTIQCQVDSQVTMMFWYRQQPGQSLTLIATANQGSEATYESGFVIDKFPISRPNLTFSTLTVSNMSPEDSSIYLCSAQGADTEAFFGQGTRLTVV.

This rearrangement joins TRBV11-2 to TRBJ1-3; D unresolved. V lost 0 bases and J 2 bases, leaving 5 bases between the germline ends. The CDR3 consists of 14 residues. Germline V gives CDR1 SGHAT, CDR2 FQNNGV. CDR3: CASSLEFTGNTIYF. The CDR3 nucleotides read TGTGCCAGCAGCTTAGAATTTACTGGAAACACCATATATTTT.